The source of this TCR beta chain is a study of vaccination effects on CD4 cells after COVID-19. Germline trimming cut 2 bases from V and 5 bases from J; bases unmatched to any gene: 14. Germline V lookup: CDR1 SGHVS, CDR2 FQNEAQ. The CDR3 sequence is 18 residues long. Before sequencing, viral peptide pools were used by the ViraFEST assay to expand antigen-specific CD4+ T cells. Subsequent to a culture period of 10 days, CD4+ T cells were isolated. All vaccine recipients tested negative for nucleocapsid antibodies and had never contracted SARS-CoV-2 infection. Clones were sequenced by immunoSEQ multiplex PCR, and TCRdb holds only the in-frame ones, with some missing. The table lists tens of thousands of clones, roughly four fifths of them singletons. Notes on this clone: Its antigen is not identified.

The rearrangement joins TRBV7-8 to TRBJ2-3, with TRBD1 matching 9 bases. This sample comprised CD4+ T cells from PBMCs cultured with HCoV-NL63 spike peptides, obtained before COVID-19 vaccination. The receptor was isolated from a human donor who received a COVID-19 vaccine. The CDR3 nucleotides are TGTGCCAGCAGCTTATTTCGACCAACAGGGGGCCAGGAAGATACGCAGTATTTT. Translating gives CASSLFRPTGGQEDTQYF.